A single sample gave rise to the 8 T cell receptor beta chains below, sequenced in a study of regulatory T cells in long-lasting Graves disease. Building the TCR beta libraries relied on iRepertoire HTBI primers, and CDR3 regions underwent Arm-PCR. TCRdb reanalysed the multiplex PCR reads using MiXCR and keeps one entry per CDR3 protein. The sample lists roughly 400,000 distinct CDR3 sequences, 21% occurring once. The time point here: persistent/refractory GD, antithyroid drugs over 5 years with positive TRAb. Isolated PBMC RNA provided the starting material for the TCR library. The starting material was peripheral blood mononuclear cells (PBMCs), obtained when the disease was refractory, from a patient treated with antithyroid drugs. Every receptor here comes from a female donor with Graves disease.

The sample holds one count of this clonotype. The V call is TRBV6-1, the J call TRBJ2-2; no reliable D call. V dropped 4 bases and J dropped 4 bases, with 7 bases sitting between them. This CDR3 contains 13 residues. The germline V gene has CDR1 MNHNS and CDR2 SASEGT. The CDR3: CASSVASTGELFF. The CDR3 region has the DNA TGTGCCAGCAGTGTGGCGAGCACCGGGGAGCTGTTTTTT.

The gene calls are TRBV10-3 and TRBJ2-1; D tentatively reads TRBD1 or TRBD2 (5 bases each). The V gene lost 6 bases and the J gene lost 9 bases, with 12 bases spanning the gap. The CDR3 is made up of 12 amino acids. Germline CDR1 is ENHRY and CDR2 is SYGVKD. The CDR3 sequence: CAISGEGTEQFF. Here the CDR3 DNA reads TGTGCCATCAGCGGAGAGGGGACTGAGCAGTTCTTC.

V is TRBV7-6 and J is TRBJ1-6; 10 bases are shared with TRBD1. Germline V gene sequence: CDR1 SGHVS, CDR2 FNYEAQ. The CDR3 contains 15 residues. J lost 8 bases, V lost 5 bases, and 6 bases had no gene match. The chain's CDR3 is CASSAGTGDHSPLHF. The CDR3 DNA is TGTGCCAGCAGCGCGGGGACAGGGGATCATTCACCCCTCCACTTT.

This clonotype was detected a few times. The rearrangement uses TRBV20-1 and TRBJ2-7; D ambiguous. Trimming stripped 0 bases from V and 3 bases from J, with 12 bases between. There are 14 residues in the CDR3. Per germline, CDR1 DFQATT and CDR2 SNEGSKA (reference sequence). CDR3 DNA: TGCAGTGCTAGAGATCTGGAGTTCCGCTACGAGCAGTACTTC. Protein product: CSARDLEFRYEQYF.

This clonotype was found a few times. V is TRBV10-3 and J is TRBJ2-2; D is possibly TRBD1 or TRBD2 (6 bases each). Germline V lookup: CDR1 ENHRY, CDR2 SYGVKD. V shed 2 bases and J shed 4 bases, with 17 bases lying between them. The CDR3 spans 17 residues. CDR3 bases: TGTGCCATCAGTGAGATAAGGGGGGCCTCGAGCACCGGGGAGCTGTTTTTT. Amino acid sequence: CAISEIRGASSTGELFF.

This clonotype was recorded at least ten times. The J gene is TRBJ2-7, the V gene TRBV28; D is uncertain. The V and J ends lost 2 bases and 3 bases respectively, with 8 bases between them. The CDR3 has 13 residues. Per germline, CDR1 MDHEN and CDR2 SYDVKM. CDR3 amino acids: CASSLKALYEQYF. The CDR3 coding sequence is TGTGCCAGCAGTTTAAAAGCGCTCTACGAGCAGTACTTC. Full variable domain (missing parts from reference TRBV28 and TRBJ2-7): DVKVTQSSRYLVKRTGEKVFLECVQDMDHENMFWYRQDPGLGLRLIYFSYDVKMKEKGDIPEGYSVSREKKERFSLILESASTNQTSMYLCASSLKALYEQYFGPGTRLTVT.

The table lists this clonotype with a few counts. The chain combines TRBV20-1 with TRBJ2-1, with D tentatively TRBD1 (5 bases). With 3 bases removed from V and 4 bases from J, the gap between germline ends came to 16 bases. The V gene's germline CDR1 is DFQATT and CDR2 SNEGSKA (reference sequence). The CDR3 has 15 residues. In DNA form, the CDR3 reads TGCAGTGCTAGCAACCGCGGACACTTATACAATGAGCAGTTCTTC. Protein sequence: CSASNRGHLYNEQFF.

This clonotype occurred many times. This chain joins TRBV2 and TRBJ2-1; D not resolved. CDR3 length: 13 residues. Germline V gene lookup returns CDR1 SNHLY and CDR2 FYNNEI. Trimming took off 4 bases at V and 2 bases at J, with 6 bases between the two ends. This chain's CDR3 is CASSVTTYNEQFF. The CDR3 DNA is TGTGCCAGCAGTGTTACGACCTACAATGAGCAGTTCTTC.